The 19 T cell receptor beta chains reported below all come from one sample, sequenced in a study of shared clonotypes between healthy human individuals (dated by TCRdb to the early 2020s). CD8 naive samples were obtained by positive selection for CCR7 among CD45RO-negative cells, yielding a CD45RA+CCR7+ population from which TemRA cells were excluded. The method behind the library was the immunoSEQ multiplex PCR assay. TCRdb took this table from immuneACCESS and kept in-frame rearrangements with V and J called. Such tables lack part of the clones; where checked against another copy, unresolved V genes explain under half of the gap, and the rest is unexplained. The sample has hundreds of thousands of clones on record, 85% to 95% of them singletons. Approximately 0.11% of the sample goes to the ten largest clones. Specimen: naive CD8+ T cells sorted from blood. The sample's cell subset or site label, in plain terms: CD45RA+CCR7+. The receptors originated from a woman in her 30s in good health.

V and J are TRBV11-2 and TRBJ1-3; no clear D. This CDR3 region has 15 residues. Trimming took 0 bases from V and 0 from J, leaving 6 bases between them. The germline gives CDR1 SGHAT, CDR2 FQNNGV. The CDR3 sequence is CASSLDWPSGNTIYF. As DNA, the CDR3 is TGTGCCAGCAGCTTAGATTGGCCCTCTGGAAACACCATATATTTT.

A few counts support this clone. The same CDR3 is also encoded by other DNA sequences in this sample. The V and J genes are TRBV19 and TRBJ2-7, with TRBD1 matching over 9 bases. The V gene's germline CDR1 is LNHDA and CDR2 SQIVND (reference sequence). V was clipped by 4 bases and J by 4 bases; unmatched bases: 2. The CDR3 is 13 amino acids. The CDR3 spells CASSTGQGYEQYF. DNA for the CDR3: TGTGCCAGTAGTACGGGACAGGGATACGAGCAGTACTTC.

V usage is TRBV6-6 and J usage is TRBJ2-7; TRBD1 is a possible D gene (6 bases). Trimming pared 0 bases from V and 1 base from J, leaving 13 bases between. The CDR3 runs to 16 residues. Germline V CDR1 and CDR2: MNHNY, SVGAGI (reference sequence). CDR3 DNA: TGTGCCAGCAGTTACTCGAGGACAGACCAATCCTACGAGCAGTACTTC. Its translation: CASSYSRTDQSYEQYF.

The rearrangement links TRBV7-2 to TRBJ1-5, with a tentative D call TRBD1 (5 bases). From germline, CDR1 is SGHTA and CDR2 FQGNSA. Trimming left V 4 bases short and J 6 bases short, with 13 bases between. The CDR3 covers 14 residues. This CDR3 is CASSSSGGSQPQHF. The CDR3 region has the DNA TGTGCCAGCAGCTCCTCGGGGGGAAGTCAGCCCCAGCATTTT.

This clone occurred a few times. The chain has TRBV7-9 and TRBJ2-7; D gene uncertain. Per germline, CDR1 SEHNR and CDR2 FQNEAQ (reference sequence). V lost 0 bases and J lost 5, with 11 bases in between. This CDR3 is 14 amino acids long. The CDR3 nucleotides are TGTGCCAGCAGCTTAGCGTCCCCTTTTGACGAGCAGTACTTC. Encoded protein: CASSLASPFDEQYF.

V usage is TRBV6-8 and J usage is TRBJ2-7; D is undetermined. Germline CDR1 MNHGY, CDR2 SAAAGT. The CDR3 spans 19 residues. V shed 1 base and J shed 3 bases, with 25 bases lying between them. The CDR3 DNA follows: TGTGCCAGCAGTTACTACCCCCTTCCTGTATGGGTAATATTCTACGAGCAGTACTTC. This encodes CASSYYPLPVWVIFYEQYF.

This clone was seen only once. This chain connects TRBV9 to TRBJ2-1, with 7 bases matching TRBD2. The germline V gene encodes CDR1 SGDLS and CDR2 YYNGEE. The J segment lost 7 bases and the V segment lost 3 bases, leaving 4 bases of the junction unmatched. The CDR3 runs to 13 residues. The CDR3 here is CASSAGLSNEQFF. CDR3 DNA: TGTGCCAGCAGCGCGGGACTATCAAATGAGCAGTTCTTC. Complete variable domain (other parts from reference TRBV9 and TRBJ2-1): DSGVTQTPKHLITATGQRVTLRCSPRSGDLSVYWYQQSLDQGLQFLIQYYNGEERAKGNILERFSAQQFPDLHSELNLSSLELGDSALYFCASSAGLSNEQFFGPGTRLTVL.

V and J are TRBV19 and TRBJ2-7; D is uncertain. V was pared by 1 base and J by 3 bases, with 7 bases between. Per the germline V gene, CDR1 is LNHDA and CDR2 is SQIVND (reference sequence). This CDR3 has 13 residues. The CDR3 DNA sequence: TGTGCCAGTAGTATAGGTTCTGGCTACGAGCAGTACTTC. Residues: CASSIGSGYEQYF.

The rearrangement joins TRBV27 to TRBJ2-2; the match to TRBD2 covers 12 bases. CDR1 MNHEY and CDR2 SMNVEV come from the germline V gene (reference sequence). The ends lost 5 bases at V and 5 bases at J; junction bases unmatched: 3. The CDR3 covers 15 residues. DNA of the CDR3: TGTGCCAGCAGTGTCGGGACTAGCGGGACCGGGGAGCTGTTTTTT. Its protein is CASSVGTSGTGELFF.

The chain links TRBV30 to TRBJ1-5; D possibly corresponds to TRBD1 (5 bases). Trimming stripped 1 base from V and 4 bases from J, with 14 bases between. Germline V gene lookup returns CDR1 GTSNPN and CDR2 SVGIG (reference sequence). The CDR3 is made up of 15 amino acids. The CDR3 region has the DNA TGTGCCTGGAGTGGAGGCCAGGGAATAAATCAGCCCCAGCATTTT. Residues: CAWSGGQGINQPQHF.

The CDR3 nucleotides are TGTGCCAGCAGCGCCGGGACTAGAGAGTTACGGCAGTACTTC. Translated, it gives CASSAGTRELRQYF. The chain is built from TRBV9 and TRBJ2-7; 8 bases map to TRBD2. The junction had 11 bases not matched to a gene; V was cut back by 3 bases and J by 9 bases. The CDR3 covers 14 residues. Looked up from germline, CDR1 is SGDLS and CDR2 is YYNGEE.

The chain couples TRBV27 to TRBJ2-1; 11 bases fit TRBD1. The V gene's germline CDR1 is MNHEY and CDR2 SMNVEV (reference sequence). This CDR3 region has 20 residues. The J segment lost 4 bases and the V segment lost 6 bases, leaving 20 bases of the junction unmatched. As DNA, the CDR3 is TGTGCCAGCAGCCGATTTTACGAGAACCCCGGGACAGGGGGTTACAATGAGCAGTTCTTC. This translates into CASSRFYENPGTGGYNEQFF.

This clone has only one observation. The same CDR3 can be traced to other DNA sequences in this sample. The rearrangement joins TRBV28 to TRBJ1-1; D is unclear. CDR3 length: 12 residues. V was pared by 3 bases and J by 4 bases, with 6 bases between. The germline CDR1 and CDR2 sequences are MDHEN and SYDVKM. The CDR3 DNA reads TGTGCCAGCAGTTTTTCTGGCACTGAAGCTTTCTTT. Its translation is CASSFSGTEAFF. The complete variable domain, with remaining parts taken from reference TRBV28 and TRBJ1-1, reads DVKVTQSSRYLVKRTGEKVFLECVQDMDHENMFWYRQDPGLGLRLIYFSYDVKMKEKGDIPEGYSVSREKKERFSLILESASTNQTSMYLCASSFSGTEAFFGQGTRLTVV.

The chain couples TRBV28 to TRBJ1-1; D not certain. V was trimmed by 0 bases and J by 10 bases, leaving 12 bases between them. Germline V gene lookup returns CDR1 MDHEN and CDR2 SYDVKM. This CDR3 is built from 13 residues. CDR3 coding DNA: TGTGCCAGCAGTTTATGGGCAACGGACGGAGCTTTCTTT. Its translation is CASSLWATDGAFF.

The genes are TRBV9 and TRBJ2-5, with 7 bases aligning to TRBD2. With the DNA end fitting TRBJ2-7 better, the J assignment may be wrong. Germline V gene data show CDR1 as SGDLS and CDR2 as YYNGEE. This CDR3 has 15 amino acids. The CDR3 DNA reads as TGTGCCAGCAGCGTAGATGGCGGGAGCTTGAACGAGCAGTACTTC. Amino acids: CASSVDGGSLNEQYF.

The chain combines TRBV11-3 with TRBJ2-1, with 10 positions matching TRBD2. CDR3 length equals 16 residues. Germline CDR1 reads SGHNT; CDR2 reads YENEEA. V shed 1 base and J 4 bases; nucleotides not matched to a gene: 4. The CDR3 loop is CASSLGTSGIYNEQFF. The CDR3 nucleotides are TGTGCCAGCAGCTTAGGGACTAGCGGTATTTACAATGAGCAGTTCTTC.

This sequence joins TRBV14 and TRBJ2-3; no clear D. The CDR3 spans 15 residues. Trimming shortened V by 0 bases and J by 4 bases, and 11 bases separated the two germline ends. Looked up from germline, CDR1 is SGHDN and CDR2 is FVKESK. CDR3 DNA: TGTGCCAGCAGCCAAGATCAAACCCTGGCAGATACGCAGTATTTT. Translating it yields CASSQDQTLADTQYF.

The chain recombines TRBV7-8 with TRBJ1-1; D is uncertain. Per germline, CDR1 SGHVS and CDR2 FQNEAQ. The CDR3 covers 13 residues. Between the trimmed V and J ends, which lost 1 base and 6 bases, there was a span of 9 bases. CDR3 amino acids: CASSLGRVSEAFF. The CDR3, as DNA: TGTGCCAGCAGCTTAGGGAGGGTTTCTGAAGCTTTCTTT.

Concerning this clone: Other DNA sequences in the sample encode the same CDR3. The V gene is TRBV28, the J gene TRBJ2-7; 7 bases align to TRBD2. Germline CDR1 reads MDHEN; CDR2 reads SYDVKM. The CDR3 length is 15 residues. Trimming took 2 bases from V and 1 from J; bases not matched to a gene: 5. The CDR3 loop reads CASSLGLAASYEQYF. CDR3 nucleotide sequence: TGTGCCAGCAGTTTAGGGCTAGCGGCTTCCTACGAGCAGTACTTC.